This T cell receptor (beta chain) was captured by sequencing in a study of T cell responses to AZD1222 COVID-19 vaccine. The CDR3 has 15 amino acids. Trimming took off 5 bases at V and 4 bases at J, with 17 bases between the two ends. Germline lookup yields CDR1 PRHDT and CDR2 FYEKMQ (reference sequence). Method: immunoSEQ multiplex PCR; TCRdb's copy keeps in-frame clones and lacks some. The sample contains over 75,000 clones, roughly nine tenths of which appear only once. The receptor's source is an adult who received the AZD1222 COVID-19 vaccine. The V call is TRBV13, the J call TRBJ1-1, with D unclear. This specimen consisted of peripheral blood, obtained 28 days after the second AZD1222 dose. For the CDR3, the DNA is TGTGCCAGCAGCCAAGCGGAGGGTTTTGGCACTGAAGCTTTCTTT. It translates to CASSQAEGFGTEAFF. Full variable domain (missing parts from reference TRBV13 and TRBJ1-1): AAGVIQSPRHLIKEKRETATLKCYPIPRHDTVYWYQQGPGQDPQFLISFYEKMQSDKGSIPDRFSAQQFSDYHSELNMSSLELGDSALYFCASSQAEGFGTEAFFGQGTRLTVV.